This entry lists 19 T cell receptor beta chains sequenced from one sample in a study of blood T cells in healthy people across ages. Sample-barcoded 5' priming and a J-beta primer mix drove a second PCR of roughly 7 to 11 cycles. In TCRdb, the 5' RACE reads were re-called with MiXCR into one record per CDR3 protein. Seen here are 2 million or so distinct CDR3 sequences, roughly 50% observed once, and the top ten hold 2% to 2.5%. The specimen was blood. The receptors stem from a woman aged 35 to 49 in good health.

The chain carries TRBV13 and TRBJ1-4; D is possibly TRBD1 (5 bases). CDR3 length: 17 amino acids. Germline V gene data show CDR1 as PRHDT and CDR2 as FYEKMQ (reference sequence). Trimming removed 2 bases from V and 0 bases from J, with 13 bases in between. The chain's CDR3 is CASSLSRAQPTNEKLFF. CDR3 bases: TGTGCCAGCAGCTTATCCAGGGCTCAACCAACTAATGAAAAACTGTTTTTT.

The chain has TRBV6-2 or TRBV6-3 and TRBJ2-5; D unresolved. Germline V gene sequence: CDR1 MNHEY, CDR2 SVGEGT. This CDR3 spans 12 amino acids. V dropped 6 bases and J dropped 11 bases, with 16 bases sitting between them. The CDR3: CASRTAQGGQYF. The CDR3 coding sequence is TGTGCCAGCAGGACGGCGCAAGGTGGGCAGTACTTC.

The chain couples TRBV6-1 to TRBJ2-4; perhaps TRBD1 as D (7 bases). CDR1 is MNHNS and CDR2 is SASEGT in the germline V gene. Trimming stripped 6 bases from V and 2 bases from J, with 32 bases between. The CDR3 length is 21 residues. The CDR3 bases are TGTGCCAGCAGAACTTCCCTGGGGGGTACCGGGACAGCGTTTACCAAAAACATTCAGTACTTC. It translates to CASRTSLGGTGTAFTKNIQYF.

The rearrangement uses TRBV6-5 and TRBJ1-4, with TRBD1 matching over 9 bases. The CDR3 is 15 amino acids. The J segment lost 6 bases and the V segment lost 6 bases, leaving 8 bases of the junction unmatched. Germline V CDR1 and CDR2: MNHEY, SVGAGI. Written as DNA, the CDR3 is TGTGCCAGCAGCCCAGACAGGGGGATGGATGAAAAACTGTTTTTT. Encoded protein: CASSPDRGMDEKLFF.

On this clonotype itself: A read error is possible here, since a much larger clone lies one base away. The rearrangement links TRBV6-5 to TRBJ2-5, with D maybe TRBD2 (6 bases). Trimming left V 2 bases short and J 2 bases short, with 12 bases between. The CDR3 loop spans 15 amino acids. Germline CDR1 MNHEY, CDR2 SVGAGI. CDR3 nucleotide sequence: TGTGCCAGCAGTTACGCTGAGGGAGGTCAAGAGACCCAGTACTTC. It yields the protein CASSYAEGGQETQYF.

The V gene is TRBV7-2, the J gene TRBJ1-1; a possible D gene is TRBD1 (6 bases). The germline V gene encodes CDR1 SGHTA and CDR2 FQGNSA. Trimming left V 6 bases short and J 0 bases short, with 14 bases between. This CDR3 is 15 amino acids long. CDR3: CASRRRGQMNTEAFF. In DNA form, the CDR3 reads TGTGCCAGCAGACGACGGGGGCAGATGAACACTGAAGCTTTCTTT.

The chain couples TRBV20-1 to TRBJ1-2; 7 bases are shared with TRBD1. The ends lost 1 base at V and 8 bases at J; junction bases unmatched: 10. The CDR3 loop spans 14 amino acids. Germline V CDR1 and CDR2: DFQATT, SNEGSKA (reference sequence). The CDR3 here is CSARAVTGVGGYTF. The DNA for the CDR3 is TGCAGTGCTAGAGCCGTCACAGGGGTTGGGGGCTACACCTTC.

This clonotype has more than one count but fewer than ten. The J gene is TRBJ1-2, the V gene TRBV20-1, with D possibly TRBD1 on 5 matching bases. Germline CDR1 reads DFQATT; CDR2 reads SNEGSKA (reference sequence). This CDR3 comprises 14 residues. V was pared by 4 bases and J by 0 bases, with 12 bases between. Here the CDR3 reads CSATPGFTNYGYTF. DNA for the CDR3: TGCAGTGCTACGCCAGGGTTTACTAACTATGGCTACACCTTC.

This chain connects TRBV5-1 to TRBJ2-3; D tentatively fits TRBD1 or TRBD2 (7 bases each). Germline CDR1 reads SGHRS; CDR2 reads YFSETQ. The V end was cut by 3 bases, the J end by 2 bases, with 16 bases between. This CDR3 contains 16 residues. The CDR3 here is CASSSGGQPFTDTQYF. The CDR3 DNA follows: TGCGCCAGCAGCTCGGGGGGACAGCCTTTCACAGATACGCAGTATTTT. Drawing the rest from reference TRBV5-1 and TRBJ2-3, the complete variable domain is KAGVTQTPRYLIKTRGQQVTLSCSPISGHRSVSWYQQTPGQGLQFLFEYFSETQRNKGNFPGRFSGRQFSNSRSEMNVSTLELGDSALYLCASSSGGQPFTDTQYFGPGTRLTVL.

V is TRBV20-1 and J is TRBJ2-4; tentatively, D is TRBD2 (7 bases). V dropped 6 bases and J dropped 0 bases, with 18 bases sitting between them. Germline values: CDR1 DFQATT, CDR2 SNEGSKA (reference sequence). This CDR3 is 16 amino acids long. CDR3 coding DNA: TGCAGTGCCGTAGTGTTGGGGGGGCTAGCCAAAAACATTCAGTACTTC. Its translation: CSAVVLGGLAKNIQYF.

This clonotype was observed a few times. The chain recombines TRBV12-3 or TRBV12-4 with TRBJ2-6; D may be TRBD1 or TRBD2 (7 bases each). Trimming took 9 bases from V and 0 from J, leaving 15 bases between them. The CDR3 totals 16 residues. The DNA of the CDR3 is TGTGCCAGTTCAGGGGGGGGGAGCTCTGGGGCCAACGTCCTGACTTTC. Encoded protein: CASSGGGSSGANVLTF.

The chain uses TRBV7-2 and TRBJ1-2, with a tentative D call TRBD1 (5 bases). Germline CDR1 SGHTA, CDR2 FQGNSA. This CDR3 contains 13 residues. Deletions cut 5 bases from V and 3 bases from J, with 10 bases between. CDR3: CASSPGTYYGYTF. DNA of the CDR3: TGTGCCAGCAGCCCCGGGACCTACTATGGCTACACCTTC.

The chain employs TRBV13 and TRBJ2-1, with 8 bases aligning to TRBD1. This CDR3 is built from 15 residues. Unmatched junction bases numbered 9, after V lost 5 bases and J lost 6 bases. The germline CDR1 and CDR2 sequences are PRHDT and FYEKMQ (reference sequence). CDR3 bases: TGTGCCAGCAGCCCCGGACAGGGTGAGGTCAATGAGCAGTTCTTC. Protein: CASSPGQGEVNEQFF. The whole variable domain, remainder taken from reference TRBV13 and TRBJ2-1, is AAGVIQSPRHLIKEKRETATLKCYPIPRHDTVYWYQQGPGQDPQFLISFYEKMQSDKGSIPDRFSAQQFSDYHSELNMSSLELGDSALYFCASSPGQGEVNEQFFGPGTRLTVL.

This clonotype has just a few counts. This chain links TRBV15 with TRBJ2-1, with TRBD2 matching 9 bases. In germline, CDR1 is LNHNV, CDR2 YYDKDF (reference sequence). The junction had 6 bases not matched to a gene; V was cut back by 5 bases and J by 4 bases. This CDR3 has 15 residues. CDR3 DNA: TGTGCCACCAGCTTTAGTAGCGGGGGTTACAATGAGCAGTTCTTC. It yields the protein CATSFSSGGYNEQFF.

The chain's CDR3 is CATSDRDRGQHNEQFF. Here the CDR3 DNA reads TGTGCCACCAGTGACAGGGACAGGGGTCAACACAATGAGCAGTTCTTC. V gene TRBV24-1 combines with J gene TRBJ2-1, with TRBD1 matching 10 bases. The germline gives CDR1 KGHDR, CDR2 SFDVKD. The ends lost 4 bases at V and 5 bases at J; junction bases unmatched: 7. The CDR3 is 16 residues long.

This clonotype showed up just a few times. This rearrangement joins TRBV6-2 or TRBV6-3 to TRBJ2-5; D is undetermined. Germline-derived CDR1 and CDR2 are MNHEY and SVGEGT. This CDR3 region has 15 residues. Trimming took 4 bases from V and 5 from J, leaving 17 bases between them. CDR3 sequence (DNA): TGTGCCAGCAGTTCCCAAGGCACAATCCGGGAGACCCAGTACTTC. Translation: CASSSQGTIRETQYF.

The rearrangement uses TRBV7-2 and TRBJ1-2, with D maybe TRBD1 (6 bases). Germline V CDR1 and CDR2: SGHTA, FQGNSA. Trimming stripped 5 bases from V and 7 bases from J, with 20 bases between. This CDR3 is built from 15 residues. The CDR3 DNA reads TGTGCCAGCAGCCTACCTCGGCCCCAGGGGTTTGGCTACACCTTC. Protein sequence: CASSLPRPQGFGYTF.

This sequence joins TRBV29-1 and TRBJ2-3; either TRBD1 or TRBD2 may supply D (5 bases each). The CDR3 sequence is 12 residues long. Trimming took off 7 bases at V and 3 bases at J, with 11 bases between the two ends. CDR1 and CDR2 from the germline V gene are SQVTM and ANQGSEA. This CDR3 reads CSADEGTDTQYF. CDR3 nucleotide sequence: TGCAGCGCCGACGAGGGGACAGATACGCAGTATTTT.

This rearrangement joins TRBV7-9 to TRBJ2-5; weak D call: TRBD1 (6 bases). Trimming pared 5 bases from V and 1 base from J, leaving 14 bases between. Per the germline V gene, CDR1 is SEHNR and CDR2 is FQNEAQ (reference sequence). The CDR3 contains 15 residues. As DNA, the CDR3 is TGTGCCAGCAGCAGAAGCCGGGACACCCAAGAGACCCAGTACTTC. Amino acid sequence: CASSRSRDTQETQYF.